Below are 30 T cell receptor beta chains sequenced from a single sample in a study of T cell responses to AZD1222 COVID-19 vaccine. Sequenced by immunoSEQ multiplex PCR; TCRdb stores in-frame clones only, minus some. The sample yields 150,000 or so clones, roughly 92% seen once. The material was peripheral blood, obtained on day 0 of AZD1222 vaccination. The source of these receptors is an adult in good health.

The chain combines TRBV9 with TRBJ2-1; 10 bases agree with TRBD2. Germline loops: CDR1 SGDLS, CDR2 YYNGEE. The length of the CDR3 is 16 residues. Trimming cost V 3 bases and J 4 bases; bases outside gene matches: 7. This CDR3 reads CASSALAGVWYNEQFF. The CDR3 DNA reads TGTGCCAGCAGCGCCCTAGCGGGAGTTTGGTACAATGAGCAGTTCTTC.

The J gene is TRBJ1-1, the V gene TRBV29-1, with 8 bases lining up with TRBD1. The CDR3 totals 13 residues. V trimming: 4 bases; J trimming: 6 bases; junction bases outside the gene matches: 7. The germline V gene has CDR1 SQVTM and CDR2 ANQGSEA. The CDR3 sequence: CSVVYRGLSEAFF. The CDR3 bases are TGCAGCGTTGTCTACAGGGGGTTGTCTGAAGCTTTCTTT. Combining the CDR3 with reference TRBV29-1 and TRBJ1-1 gives the whole variable domain SAVISQKPSRDICQRGTSLTIQCQVDSQVTMMFWYRQQPGQSLTLIATANQGSEATYESGFVIDKFPISRPNLTFSTLTVSNMSPEDSSIYLCSVVYRGLSEAFFGQGTRLTVV.

V gene TRBV18 combines with J gene TRBJ1-1, with a weak D call TRBD1 (5 bases). This CDR3 contains 13 residues. Germline CDR1 and CDR2: KGHSH and LQKENI. V lost 6 bases and J 5 bases, leaving 13 bases between the germline ends. CDR3 sequence (DNA): TGTGCCAGCTCTCCAGGGTTAGGAACTGAAGCTTTCTTT. The encoded protein is CASSPGLGTEAFF.

The V gene is TRBV3-1 (or the pseudogene TRBV3-2), the J gene TRBJ2-7; maybe TRBD2 (5 bases). Germline V gives CDR1 LGHDT, CDR2 YNNKEL (reference sequence). The CDR3 is 15 residues long. Trimming stripped 1 base from V and 2 bases from J, with 12 bases between. Here the CDR3 reads CASSQGWGVAYEQYF. CDR3 DNA sequence: TGTGCCAGCAGCCAAGGATGGGGAGTGGCCTACGAGCAGTACTTC.

The rearrangement uses TRBV7-8 and TRBJ2-2, with TRBD2 identical over 15 bases. The germline V gene has CDR1 SGHVS and CDR2 FQNEAQ. Losses at the gene ends were 5 bases for V and 7 bases for J; bases not matched to a gene: 5. The CDR3 extends over 16 amino acids. The CDR3: CASSPGLAGGGGELFF. The CDR3 DNA sequence: TGTGCCAGCAGCCCAGGACTAGCGGGAGGGGGCGGGGAGCTGTTTTTT.

The V gene is TRBV27, the J gene TRBJ2-2; TRBD2 agrees at 10 bases. The J segment lost 5 bases and the V segment lost 4 bases, leaving 4 bases of the junction unmatched. Germline CDR1 and CDR2: MNHEY and SMNVEV (reference sequence). This CDR3 has 15 amino acids. Written as DNA, the CDR3 is TGTGCCAGCAGTTGGCTAGCGGGAGTTACCGGGGAGCTGTTTTTT. Its translation: CASSWLAGVTGELFF.

The genes are TRBV19 and TRBJ1-1; the D gene is possibly TRBD1 (5 bases). Germline V gene lookup returns CDR1 LNHDA and CDR2 SQIVND (reference sequence). V was cut by 4 bases and J by 5 bases, with 17 bases left in between. The CDR3 spans 15 residues. For the CDR3, the DNA is TGTGCCAGTAGTAAACGGGCGGGGGTAGGAACTGAAGCTTTCTTT. Translation gives CASSKRAGVGTEAFF. Drawing the rest from reference TRBV19 and TRBJ1-1, the complete variable domain is DGGITQSPKYLFRKEGQNVTLSCEQNLNHDAMYWYRQDPGQGLRLIYYSQIVNDFQKGDIAEGYSVSREKKESFPLTVTSAQKNPTAFYLCASSKRAGVGTEAFFGQGTRLTVV.

This clone was recorded only once. The chain couples TRBV19 to TRBJ1-3; tentatively, D is TRBD1 (5 bases). This CDR3 region has 15 residues. Germline lookup yields CDR1 LNHDA and CDR2 SQIVND (reference sequence). Trimming left V 9 bases short and J 3 bases short, with 18 bases between. CDR3 in DNA: TGTGCCAGCGGGACGGCCGGATTAGGTGGAAACACCATATATTTT. Protein sequence: CASGTAGLGGNTIYF.

The chain recombines TRBV29-1 with TRBJ1-2, with D unresolved. The CDR3 runs 12 residues. CDR1 is SQVTM, CDR2 ANQGSEA, per germline. Trimming cost V 3 bases and J 8 bases, with 13 bases left between them. As DNA, the CDR3 is TGCAGCGTTGATGCCGGACGCGGGGGCTACACCTTC. Protein product: CSVDAGRGGYTF.

The chain employs TRBV24-1 and TRBJ2-7; D not certain. V was pared by 2 bases and J by 6 bases, with 16 bases between. The CDR3 sequence is 15 residues long. Germline V CDR1 and CDR2: KGHDR, SFDVKD. CDR3: CATSDSASPGAEQYF. DNA for the CDR3: TGTGCCACCAGTGATTCCGCATCCCCGGGTGCCGAGCAGTACTTC.

The chain combines TRBV10-1 with TRBJ2-5, with 7 bases that match TRBD1. J was trimmed by 5 bases and V by 6 bases; bases with no gene match: 9. In germline, CDR1 is WNHNN, CDR2 SYGVQD (reference sequence). CDR3 length: 14 amino acids. CDR3 sequence reads: CASRDDRARETQYF. In nucleotides, the CDR3 is TGCGCCAGCAGAGATGACAGGGCTCGGGAGACCCAGTACTTC.

This clone was seen repeatedly, ten times or more. This chain joins TRBV6-1 and TRBJ1-1; the D gene is possibly TRBD1 (6 bases). CDR1 is MNHNS, CDR2 SASEGT, per germline. Trimming took off 0 bases at V and 2 bases at J, with 16 bases between the two ends. The CDR3 consists of 17 residues. The CDR3 nucleotides are TGTGCCAGCAGTGAAGCATGGGTGGGGGACATAAACACTGAAGCTTTCTTT. Amino acid sequence: CASSEAWVGDINTEAFF.

CDR3 residues: CASEGQGETEAFF. The CDR3 DNA follows: TGTGCCAGCGAGGGACAGGGAGAGACTGAAGCTTTCTTT. The chain couples TRBV10-3 to TRBJ1-1, with TRBD1 identical over 9 bases. After removal of 10 bases from V and 5 bases from J, the junction contained 8 bases not matched to a gene. Germline V gene sequence: CDR1 ENHRY, CDR2 SYGVKD. The length of the CDR3 is 13 residues.

This chain joins TRBV9 and TRBJ2-7; 7 positions agree with TRBD2. Germline lookup yields CDR1 SGDLS and CDR2 YYNGEE. CDR3 length: 14 residues. The V and J ends lost 1 base and 6 bases, in that order; junction bases with no gene match: 7. The CDR3 spells CASSVRREDSEQYF. CDR3 sequence (DNA): TGTGCCAGCAGCGTAAGACGGGAGGATAGCGAGCAGTACTTC.

The chain uses TRBV7-9 and TRBJ2-1, with a tentative D call TRBD2 (6 bases). Germline-derived CDR1 and CDR2 are SEHNR and FQNEAQ (reference sequence). CDR3 length equals 15 residues. Trimming pared 2 bases from V and 5 bases from J, leaving 13 bases between. The CDR3 DNA sequence: TGTGCCAGCAGCTTACCGGGAGCTCCCAACAATGAGCAGTTCTTC. Its translation: CASSLPGAPNNEQFF.

The chain recombines TRBV7-9 with TRBJ2-3; 12 bases fit TRBD2. CDR1 and CDR2 (germline): SEHNR, FQNEAQ (reference sequence). The V segment lost 5 bases and the J segment 7 bases; nucleotides outside the gene matches: 7. There are 15 residues in the CDR3. The chain's CDR3 is CASSPGLAGQHTQYF. The CDR3 region has the DNA TGTGCCAGCAGCCCCGGACTAGCGGGACAGCATACGCAGTATTTT.

This rearrangement joins TRBV7-9 to TRBJ2-1; perhaps TRBD1 as D (6 bases). V lost 2 bases, J lost 6 bases, and 8 bases lay in between. The CDR3 loop spans 13 amino acids. CDR1 and CDR2 from the germline V gene are SEHNR and FQNEAQ (reference sequence). CDR3 loop: CASSLPRGNEQFF. In DNA, the CDR3 is TGTGCCAGCAGCTTACCCAGGGGCAATGAGCAGTTCTTC.

CDR3 nucleotides: TGTGCCAGCAGCCTCGGCCGGGACAGGGTACATTTGGAGACCCAGTACTTC. It translates to CASSLGRDRVHLETQYF. The chain is built from TRBV11-2 and TRBJ2-5; 9 nucleotides agree with TRBD1. This CDR3 region has 17 residues. Looked up from germline, CDR1 is SGHAT and CDR2 is FQNNGV. V shed 5 bases, J shed 5 bases, and the junction held 15 bases outside the gene matches.

The chain uses TRBV18 and TRBJ2-7, with TRBD2 matching over 11 bases. V shed 3 bases and J 4 bases; nucleotides not matched to a gene: 2. CDR1 and CDR2 from the germline V gene are KGHSH and LQKENI. The CDR3 sequence is 14 residues long. CDR3 in DNA: TGTGCCAGCTCACCCACTAGCGGGAGTTACGAGCAGTACTTC. Its translation: CASSPTSGSYEQYF. Drawing the rest from reference TRBV18 and TRBJ2-7, the complete variable domain is NAGVMQNPRHLVRRRGQEARLRCSPMKGHSHVYWYRQLPEEGLKFMVYLQKENIIDESGMPKERFSAEFPKEGPSILRIQQVVRGDSAAYFCASSPTSGSYEQYFGPGTRLTVT.

This chain uses TRBV7-9 with TRBJ2-1; 12 bases fit TRBD2. Germline loops: CDR1 SEHNR, CDR2 FQNEAQ (reference sequence). Germline trimming cut 5 bases from V and 10 bases from J; bases unmatched to any gene: 15. CDR3 length equals 17 residues. Here the CDR3 DNA reads TGTGCCAGCAGCCCTGGGGCGACTAGCGGGAGAGGGGAAGAGCAGTTCTTC. It specifies CASSPGATSGRGEEQFF.

This sequence joins TRBV5-1 and TRBJ1-3; perhaps TRBD1 as D (6 bases). V was shortened by 4 bases and J by 4 bases, with 15 bases between the two germline ends. Looked up from germline, CDR1 is SGHRS and CDR2 is YFSETQ. CDR3 length: 15 residues. The CDR3 region has the DNA TGCGCCAGCAGCGAGGGATACGGGGGCGGAAACACCATATATTTT. This gives the protein CASSEGYGGGNTIYF.

The genes are TRBV28 and TRBJ1-6; D is unresolved. The V and J ends lost 3 bases and 4 bases respectively, with 13 bases between them. CDR3 length equals 16 residues. From germline, CDR1 is MDHEN and CDR2 SYDVKM. The CDR3 DNA follows: TGTGCCAGCAGTTTGATTAGAGAGGGTTATAATTCACCCCTCCACTTT. Amino acid sequence: CASSLIREGYNSPLHF. Filled out from reference TRBV28 and TRBJ1-6, the complete variable domain reads DVKVTQSSRYLVKRTGEKVFLECVQDMDHENMFWYRQDPGLGLRLIYFSYDVKMKEKGDIPEGYSVSREKKERFSLILESASTNQTSMYLCASSLIREGYNSPLHFGNGTRLTVT.

This clone appeared a few times. The chain combines TRBV13 with TRBJ1-1; D remains ambiguous. V lost 1 base to trimming and J lost 1 base, with 16 bases between them. Germline V gene data show CDR1 as PRHDT and CDR2 as FYEKMQ (reference sequence). The CDR3 is made up of 17 amino acids. The CDR3 here is CASSLVGNSPGNTEAFF. The CDR3 nucleotides are TGTGCCAGCAGCTTAGTAGGTAACTCTCCAGGGAACACTGAAGCTTTCTTT.

On this clone: This CDR3 is missing its conserved last phenylalanine or tryptophan, likely due to a read error. The limits of the CDR3 on the DNA are not certain, so only TCRdb's listed CDR3 is given. The V gene is TRBV12-5, the J gene TRBJ1-1. The CDR3 has 10 amino acids, counting both end residues. Germline V lookup: CDR1 LGHNT, CDR2 FRNRAP. The CDR3 loop is CASGLPPEFS.

This chain links TRBV5-5 with TRBJ1-5, with 8 bases matching TRBD1. V lost 3 bases and J lost 1; bases outside the gene matches: 3. The germline CDR1 and CDR2 sequences are SGHKS and YYEKEE (reference sequence). The CDR3 is made up of 15 amino acids. CDR3 protein: CASSWGTGSNQPQHF. CDR3 sequence (DNA): TGTGCCAGCAGCTGGGGGACAGGCAGCAATCAGCCCCAGCATTTT. The variable domain in full, with the rest retrieved from reference TRBV5-5 and TRBJ1-5, is DAGVTQSPTHLIKTRGQQVTLRCSPISGHKSVSWYQQVLGQGPQFIFQYYEKEERGRGNFPDRFSARQFPNYSSELNVNALLLGDSALYLCASSWGTGSNQPQHFGDGTRLSIL.

The chain combines TRBV16 with TRBJ1-1; 7 bases fit TRBD1. The germline gives CDR1 KGHSY, CDR2 FQNENV. The CDR3 has 14 residues. V shed 2 bases, J shed 3 bases, and the junction held 3 bases outside the gene matches. Written as DNA, the CDR3 is TGTGCCAGCAGCCAAACAGGGGTGGACACTGAAGCTTTCTTT. This encodes CASSQTGVDTEAFF.

This clone was picked up many times. The gene calls are TRBV27 and TRBJ1-6; TRBD1 might be the D (5 bases). Trimming left V 5 bases short and J 12 bases short, with 11 bases between. Germline V gene data show CDR1 as MNHEY and CDR2 as SMNVEV (reference sequence). The CDR3 is 12 amino acids. DNA of the CDR3: TGTGCCAGCAGTGCCAACGGGGGACCCCTCCACTTT. It is translated as CASSANGGPLHF.

The chain couples TRBV23-1 to TRBJ2-7; 9 bases match TRBD1. TRBV23-1 carries the ORF label, with uncertain function. The CDR3 runs 17 residues. J gave up 4 bases and V 4 bases, and 14 bases lay outside the gene matches. CDR3 sequence: CASSLNRQQGAKYEQYF. The CDR3 nucleotides are TGCGCCAGCAGTCTCAATAGACAACAGGGGGCGAAATACGAGCAGTACTTC.

The CDR3 loop is CASSQVMGLAADTQYF. For the CDR3, the DNA is TGTGCCAGCAGCCAAGTAATGGGACTAGCGGCAGATACGCAGTATTTT. V usage is TRBV14 and J usage is TRBJ2-3; 11 bases line up with TRBD2. V dropped 1 base and J dropped 4; count of bases not matched to a gene: 4. This CDR3 region has 16 residues. Germline V gene lookup returns CDR1 SGHDN and CDR2 FVKESK.

This chain links TRBV19 with TRBJ2-1, with D unresolved. The V gene lost 7 bases and the J gene lost 2 bases, with 6 bases spanning the gap. CDR1 LNHDA and CDR2 SQIVND come from the germline V gene (reference sequence). The CDR3 consists of 12 residues. CDR3 bases: TGTGCCAGTATCTTCACCTACAATGAGCAGTTCTTC. It yields the protein CASIFTYNEQFF.